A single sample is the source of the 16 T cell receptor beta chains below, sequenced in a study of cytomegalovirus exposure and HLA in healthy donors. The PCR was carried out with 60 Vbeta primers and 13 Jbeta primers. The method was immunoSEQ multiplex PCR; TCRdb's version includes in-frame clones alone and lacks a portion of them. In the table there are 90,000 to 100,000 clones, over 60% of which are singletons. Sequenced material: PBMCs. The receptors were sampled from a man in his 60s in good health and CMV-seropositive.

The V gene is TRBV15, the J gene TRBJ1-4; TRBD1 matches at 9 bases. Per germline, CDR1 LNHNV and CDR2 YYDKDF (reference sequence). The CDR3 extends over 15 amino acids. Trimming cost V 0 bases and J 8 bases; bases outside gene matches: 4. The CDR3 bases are TGTGCCACCAGCAGAGAGGACAGGGGAGACGAAAAACTGTTTTTT. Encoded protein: CATSREDRGDEKLFF.

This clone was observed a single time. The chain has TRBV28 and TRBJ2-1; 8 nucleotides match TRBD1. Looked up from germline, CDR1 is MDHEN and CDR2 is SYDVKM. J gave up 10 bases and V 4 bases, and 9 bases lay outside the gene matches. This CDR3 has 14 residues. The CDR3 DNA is TGTGCCAGCAGTTCCTGGACAGGGAAGTCGGAGCAGTTCTTC. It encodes CASSSWTGKSEQFF. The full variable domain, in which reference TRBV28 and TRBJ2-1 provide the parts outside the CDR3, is DVKVTQSSRYLVKRTGEKVFLECVQDMDHENMFWYRQDPGLGLRLIYFSYDVKMKEKGDIPEGYSVSREKKERFSLILESASTNQTSMYLCASSSWTGKSEQFFGPGTRLTVL.

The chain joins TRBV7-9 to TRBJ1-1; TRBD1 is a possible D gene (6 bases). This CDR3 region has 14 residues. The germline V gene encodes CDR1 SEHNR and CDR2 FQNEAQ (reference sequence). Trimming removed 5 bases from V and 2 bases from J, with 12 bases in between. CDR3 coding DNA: TGTGCCAGCAGCAGCAGGGGCCGCAACACTGAAGCTTTCTTT. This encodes CASSSRGRNTEAFF.

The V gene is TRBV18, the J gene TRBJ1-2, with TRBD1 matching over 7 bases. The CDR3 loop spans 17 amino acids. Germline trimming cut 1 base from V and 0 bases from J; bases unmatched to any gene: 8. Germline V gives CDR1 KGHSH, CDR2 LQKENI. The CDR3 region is CASSPLVTGVSNYGYTF. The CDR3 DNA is TGTGCCAGCTCACCACTTGTTACAGGGGTCTCTAACTATGGCTACACCTTC.

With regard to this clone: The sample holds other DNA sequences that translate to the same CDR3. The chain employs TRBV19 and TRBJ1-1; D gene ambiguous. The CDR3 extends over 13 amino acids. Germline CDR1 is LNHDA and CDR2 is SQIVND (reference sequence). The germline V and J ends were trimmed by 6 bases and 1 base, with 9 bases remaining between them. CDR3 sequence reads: CASSLGQNTEAFF. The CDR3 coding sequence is TGTGCCAGTAGCCTGGGCCAGAACACTGAAGCTTTCTTT. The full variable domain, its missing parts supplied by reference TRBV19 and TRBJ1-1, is DGGITQSPKYLFRKEGQNVTLSCEQNLNHDAMYWYRQDPGQGLRLIYYSQIVNDFQKGDIAEGYSVSREKKESFPLTVTSAQKNPTAFYLCASSLGQNTEAFFGQGTRLTVV.

This CDR3 reads CATIPQDFQETQYF. For the CDR3, the DNA is TGTGCCACCATCCCGCAGGACTTCCAAGAGACCCAGTACTTC. V is TRBV28 and J is TRBJ2-5, with a tentative D call TRBD2 (5 bases). V lost 10 bases, J lost 1 base, and 16 bases lay in between. This CDR3 has 14 residues. CDR1 and CDR2 from the germline V gene are MDHEN and SYDVKM.

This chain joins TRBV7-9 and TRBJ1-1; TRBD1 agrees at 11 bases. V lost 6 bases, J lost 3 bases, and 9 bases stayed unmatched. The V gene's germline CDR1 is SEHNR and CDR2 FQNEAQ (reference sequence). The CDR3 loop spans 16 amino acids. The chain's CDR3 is CASRIGQGAFDTEAFF. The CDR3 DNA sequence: TGTGCCAGCAGGATCGGACAGGGGGCTTTTGACACTGAAGCTTTCTTT.

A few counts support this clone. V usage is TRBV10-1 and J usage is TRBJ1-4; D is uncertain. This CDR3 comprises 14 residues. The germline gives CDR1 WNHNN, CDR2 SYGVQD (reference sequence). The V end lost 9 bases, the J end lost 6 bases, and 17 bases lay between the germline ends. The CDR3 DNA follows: TGCGCCAGATTCAAGACGGAGAGGGATGAAAAACTGTTTTTT. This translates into CARFKTERDEKLFF.

The CDR3 DNA reads as TGTGCCAGCAGCTTGCTCAGAAACACAGATACGCAGTATTTT. It is translated as CASSLLRNTDTQYF. The chain uses TRBV5-6 and TRBJ2-3, with D hard to call. Trimming took 1 base from V and 2 from J, leaving 8 bases between them. This CDR3 region has 14 residues. Per germline, CDR1 SGHDT and CDR2 YYEEEE. Variable domain in full (rest from reference TRBV5-6 and TRBJ2-3): DAGVTQSPTHLIKTRGQQVTLRCSPKSGHDTVSWYQQALGQGPQFIFQYYEEEERQRGNFPDRFSGHQFPNYSSELNVNALLLGDSALYLCASSLLRNTDTQYFGPGTRLTVL.

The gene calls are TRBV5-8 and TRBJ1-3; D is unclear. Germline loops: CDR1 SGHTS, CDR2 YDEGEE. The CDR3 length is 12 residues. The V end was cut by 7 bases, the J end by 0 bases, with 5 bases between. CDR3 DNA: TGTGCCAGCCGGTTCTCTGGAAACACCATATATTTT. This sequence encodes CASRFSGNTIYF.

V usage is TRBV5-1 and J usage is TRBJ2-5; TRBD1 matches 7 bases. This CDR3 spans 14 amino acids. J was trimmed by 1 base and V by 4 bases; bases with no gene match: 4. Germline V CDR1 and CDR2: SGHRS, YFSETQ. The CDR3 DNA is TGCGCCAGCAGCCACTGGGACAGCCAAGAGACCCAGTACTTC. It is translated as CASSHWDSQETQYF.

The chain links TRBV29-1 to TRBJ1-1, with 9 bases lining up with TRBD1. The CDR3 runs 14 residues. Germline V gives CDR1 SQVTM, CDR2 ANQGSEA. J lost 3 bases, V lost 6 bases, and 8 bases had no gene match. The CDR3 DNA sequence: TGCAGCGTGGAGACAGGGGGGTGGGACACTGAAGCTTTCTTT. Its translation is CSVETGGWDTEAFF. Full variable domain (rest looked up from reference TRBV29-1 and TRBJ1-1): SAVISQKPSRDICQRGTSLTIQCQVDSQVTMMFWYRQQPGQSLTLIATANQGSEATYESGFVIDKFPISRPNLTFSTLTVSNMSPEDSSIYLCSVETGGWDTEAFFGQGTRLTVV.

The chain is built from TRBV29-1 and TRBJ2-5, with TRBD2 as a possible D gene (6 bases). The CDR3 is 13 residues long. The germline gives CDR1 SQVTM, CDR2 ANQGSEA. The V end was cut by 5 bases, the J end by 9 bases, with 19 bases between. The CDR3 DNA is TGCAGCGTTACCTTAATGGGAAGGAGGGCCCAGTACTTC. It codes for CSVTLMGRRAQYF.

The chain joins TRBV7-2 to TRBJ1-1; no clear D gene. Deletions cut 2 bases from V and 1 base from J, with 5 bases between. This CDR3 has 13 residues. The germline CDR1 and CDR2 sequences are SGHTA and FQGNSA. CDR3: CASSLQENTEAFF. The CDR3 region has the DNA TGTGCCAGCAGCTTACAGGAGAACACTGAAGCTTTCTTT. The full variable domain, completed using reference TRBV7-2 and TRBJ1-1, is GAGVSQSPSNKVTEKGKDVELRCDPISGHTALYWYRQSLGQGLEFLIYFQGNSAPDKSGLPSDRFSAERTGGSVSTLTIQRTQQEDSAVYLCASSLQENTEAFFGQGTRLTVV.

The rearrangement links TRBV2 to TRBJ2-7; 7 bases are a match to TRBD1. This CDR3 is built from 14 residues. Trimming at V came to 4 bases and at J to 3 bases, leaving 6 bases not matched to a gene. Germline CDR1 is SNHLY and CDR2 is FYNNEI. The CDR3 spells CASSGGQQYYEQYF. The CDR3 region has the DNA TGTGCCAGCAGTGGGGGACAGCAATACTACGAGCAGTACTTC. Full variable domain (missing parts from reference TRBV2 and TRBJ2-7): EPEVTQTPSHQVTQMGQEVILRCVPISNHLYFYWYRQILGQKVEFLVSFYNNEISEKSEIFDDQFSVERPDGSNFTLKIRSTKLEDSAMYFCASSGGQQYYEQYFGPGTRLTVT.

CDR3 sequence reads: CASSSSSGGARTGELFF. The CDR3 region has the DNA TGTGCCAGCAGCTCGTCTAGCGGGGGGGCAAGAACCGGGGAGCTGTTTTTT. The chain links TRBV7-6 to TRBJ2-2, with TRBD2 identical over 12 bases. CDR3 length equals 17 residues. V was clipped by 4 bases and J by 5 bases; unmatched bases: 8. CDR1 and CDR2 (germline): SGHVS, FNYEAQ.